Shown below are 19 T cell receptor beta chains from a single sample sequenced in a study of T cell clonality in common variable immunodeficiency. Clones were sequenced by immunoSEQ multiplex PCR, and TCRdb holds only the in-frame ones, with some missing. The sample holds fewer than 75,000 clones, and no clone turns up only once. Sequencing was performed on peripheral blood mononuclear cells. Receptors originate from a person aged 18 to 75 in good health.

This clone was picked up many times. The CDR3 end lies 3 residues beyond the end of the read and is filled in from the germline J gene. The chain has TRBV5-1 and TRBJ1-5; a weak D match, TRBD1 (5 bases). Germline-derived CDR1 and CDR2 are SGHRS and YFSETQ. Trimming pared 3 bases from V and 2 bases from J, leaving 18 bases between. The CDR3 spans 17 residues. The part of the CDR3 DNA that was read is TGCGCCAGCAGCTGGGGCGAGTGGGCGACGGGCAATCAGCCC. Its protein product is CASSWGEWATGNQP. The CDR3, in full, reads CASSWGEWATGNQPQHF.

This clone occurred many times. The read is 3 residues too short to cover the CDR3 end, so that end is filled in from the germline J gene. V and J are TRBV20-1 and TRBJ2-7; D possibly corresponds to TRBD1 (6 bases). Trimming pared 3 bases from V and 0 bases from J, leaving 15 bases between. This CDR3 comprises 15 residues. Germline CDR1 is DFQATT and CDR2 is SNEGSKA (reference sequence). The DNA read from the CDR3 is TGCAGTGCTAGTTCAGGGGCGGCGAGCTCCTACGAG. Translating it yields CSASSGAASSYE. The whole CDR3 protein reads CSASSGAASSYEQYF.

This clone appeared many times. The observed sequence ends 3 residues before the CDR3 terminus, with the missing tail filled in from the germline J gene. This chain uses TRBV30 with TRBJ2-7, with 12 bases matching TRBD2. There are 15 residues in the CDR3. CDR1 is GTSNPN and CDR2 is SVGIG in the germline V gene (reference sequence). Germline trimming cut 5 bases from V and 0 bases from J; bases unmatched to any gene: 5. The DNA read from the CDR3 is TGTGCCTGGGCGACTAGCGGGAGAGTCTCCTACGAG. It codes for CAWATSGRVSYE. The whole CDR3 is CAWATSGRVSYEQYF.

This clone was detected ten times or more. Read data end 3 residues before the CDR3 end; the end is taken from the germline J gene. The chain is built from TRBV19 and TRBJ1-1; TRBD1 might be the D (5 bases). CDR3 size: 14 residues. Trimming stripped 6 bases from V and 3 bases from J, with 14 bases between. Germline V gene lookup returns CDR1 LNHDA and CDR2 SQIVND (reference sequence). This chain's CDR3 is CASSTGWGDTEAFF. The DNA read from the CDR3 is TGTGCCAGTAGCACAGGATGGGGGGACACTGAA. The full variable domain, with the rest looked up from reference TRBV19 and TRBJ1-1, is DGGITQSPKYLFRKEGQNVTLSCEQNLNHDAMYWYRQDPGQGLRLIYYSQIVNDFQKGDIAEGYSVSREKKESFPLTVTSAQKNPTAFYLCASSTGWGDTEAFFGQGTRLTVV.

This clone was counted ten times or more. The read halts 3 residues ahead of the CDR3 end, with the missing end drawn from the germline J gene. V is TRBV20-1 and J is TRBJ2-1; no clear D gene. Germline CDR1 reads DFQATT; CDR2 reads SNEGSKA (reference sequence). V was clipped by 1 base and J by 0 bases, with 10 bases between them. The CDR3 is 15 residues long. The sequenced CDR3 bases are TGCAGTGCTAGAGCAACAGAAAGCTCCTACAATGAG. Amino acid sequence: CSARATESSYNE. The CDR3 reads in full as CSARATESSYNEQFF.

This clone was picked up many times. The DNA read from the CDR3 is TGCGCCAGCAGCTTGGCGGGGGTCACGAACACCGGGGAG. Translating gives CASSLAGVTNTGE. The whole CDR3 sequence reads CASSLAGVTNTGELFF. J is TRBJ2-2 and V is TRBV5-1; weak D call: TRBD2 (6 bases). The CDR3 is cut off 3 residues early in the read; its end comes from the germline J gene. CDR3 size: 16 residues. V was cut by 0 bases and J by 0 bases, with 9 bases left in between. Germline CDR1 and CDR2: SGHRS and YFSETQ.

This clone appeared many times. The read stops 3 residues short of the end of the CDR3; the missing end is completed from the germline J gene. The chain employs TRBV5-4 and TRBJ1-2; D perhaps matches TRBD1 (6 bases). This CDR3 has 14 residues. The germline gives CDR1 SGHNT, CDR2 YYREEE (reference sequence). CDR3 loop: CASSSNQGSGGYTF. The part of the CDR3 DNA that was read is TGTGCCAGCAGCTCAAACCAGGGGTCTGGCGGC.

Many counts were recorded for this clone. The missing CDR3 end, 3 residues past where the read stops, is filled in from the germline J gene. V gene TRBV5-1 combines with J gene TRBJ1-4; 8 bases line up with TRBD1. There are 15 residues in the CDR3. V lost 7 bases and J lost 3; bases outside the gene matches: 8. CDR1 SGHRS and CDR2 YFSETQ come from the germline V gene. CDR3 sequence reads: CASSGGVPANEKLFF. The part of the CDR3 DNA that was read is TGCGCCAGCTCAGGGGGCGTCCCGGCTAATGAAAAA.

This clone showed up many times. Read sequence stops 3 residues before the CDR3 end, and the germline J gene provides the missing end. This chain uses TRBV5-1 with TRBJ1-1, with TRBD1 as a possible D gene (5 bases). Trimming left V 6 bases short and J 2 bases short, with 17 bases between. This CDR3 has 15 amino acids. CDR1 is SGHRS and CDR2 is YFSETQ in the germline V gene. This chain's CDR3 is CASTLGAGINTEAFF. The part of the CDR3 DNA that was read is TGCGCCAGCACCCTAGGGGCGGGGATCAACACTGAA.

This clone was detected ten times or more. The read finishes 3 residues shy of the CDR3 end, and the germline J gene is used to complete it. The V gene is TRBV20-1, the J gene TRBJ2-7; TRBD1 matches 7 bases. The V gene's germline CDR1 is DFQATT and CDR2 SNEGSKA (reference sequence). The V segment lost 4 bases and the J segment 2 bases; nucleotides outside the gene matches: 8. The CDR3 has 14 amino acids. The CDR3 DNA, read in part, is TGCAGTGCTAACCCCTGGGACAGTCCCTACGAG. The encoded protein is CSANPWDSPYE. The whole CDR3 protein is CSANPWDSPYEQYF.

This clone showed up many times. The CDR3: CSVAQGAGNQPQHF. The CDR3 bases that were read are TGCAGCGTCGCCCAGGGGGCAGGCAATCAGCCC. The V call is TRBV29-1, the J call TRBJ1-5, with TRBD1 matching 8 bases. The read ends 3 residues shy of where the CDR3 ends; the end is completed using the germline J gene. The CDR3 runs to 14 residues. Germline V gene data show CDR1 as SQVTM and CDR2 as ANQGSEA. V was pared by 6 bases and J by 2 bases, with 6 bases of the junction left unmatched.

This clone was seen at least ten times. The read ends 3 residues shy of where the CDR3 ends; the end is completed using the germline J gene. The V gene is TRBV5-1, the J gene TRBJ2-3, with D unresolved. The length of the CDR3 is 12 residues. V lost 2 bases and J lost 4, with 5 bases in between. Germline V CDR1 and CDR2: SGHRS, YFSETQ. The sequenced part of the CDR3 DNA is TGCGCCAGCAGCTTTAACTCAGATACG. The encoded protein is CASSFNSDT. The whole CDR3 region reads CASSFNSDTQYF.

This clone was seen ten or more times. The read halts 3 residues ahead of the CDR3 end, with the missing end drawn from the germline J gene. This chain connects TRBV19 to TRBJ2-7; D might be TRBD2 (6 bases). Between the trimmed V and J ends, which lost 3 bases and 6 bases, there was a span of 21 bases. The CDR3 totals 16 residues. Germline CDR1 LNHDA, CDR2 SQIVND (reference sequence). This CDR3 is CASSIHAMPGDSEQYF. The part of the CDR3 DNA that was read is TGTGCCAGTAGTATTCATGCCATGCCGGGGGATTCCGAG.

The sample holds many counts of this clone. The read is 3 residues too short to cover the CDR3 end, so that end is filled in from the germline J gene. The V and J genes are TRBV19 and TRBJ2-1; 7 bases are a match to TRBD2. Germline V CDR1 and CDR2: LNHDA, SQIVND (reference sequence). V lost 3 bases to trimming and J lost 6 bases; unmatched junction nucleotides: 8. CDR3 length: 15 residues. CDR3 DNA (partial): TGTGCCAGTAGTATTAGCCAGGGAGGGAGCAATGAG. Its protein is CASSISQGGSNE. The full CDR3 reads CASSISQGGSNEQFF. Looking up the rest from reference TRBV19 and TRBJ2-1 gives the full variable domain: DGGITQSPKYLFRKEGQNVTLSCEQNLNHDAMYWYRQDPGQGLRLIYYSQIVNDFQKGDIAEGYSVSREKKESFPLTVTSAQKNPTAFYLCASSISQGGSNEQFFGPGTRLTVL.

This clone was counted many times. The read halts 3 residues ahead of the CDR3 end, with the missing end drawn from the germline J gene. The chain links TRBV5-1 to TRBJ2-1; TRBD2 agrees at 11 bases. V lost 6 bases, J lost 4 bases, and 9 bases stayed unmatched. This CDR3 is 16 amino acids long. Germline V gene sequence: CDR1 SGHRS, CDR2 YFSETQ. The CDR3 region is CASTPGLAGGYNEQFF. The part of the CDR3 DNA that was read is TGCGCCAGCACTCCGGGGCTAGCGGGGGGATACAATGAG.

This clone was seen repeatedly, ten times or more. The read gets to within 3 residues of the CDR3 end, and the germline J gene fills in the rest. Other DNA sequences in this specimen translate into the identical CDR3. This chain links TRBV10-3 with TRBJ2-7; 9 nucleotides line up with TRBD1. Trimming took 1 base from V and 3 from J; bases not matched to a gene: 10. This CDR3 contains 17 residues. The germline gives CDR1 ENHRY, CDR2 SYGVKD. The CDR3 is CAISEYPGTGFVYEQYF. CDR3 DNA (partial): TGTGCCATCAGTGAGTATCCCGGGACAGGGTTTGTCTACGAG.

In this sample, this clone turned up many times. The read ends 3 residues shy of where the CDR3 ends; the end is completed using the germline J gene. The chain couples TRBV29-1 to TRBJ1-2; D perhaps matches TRBD1 (5 bases). The V end was cut by 3 bases, the J end by 5 bases, with 13 bases between. The germline CDR1 and CDR2 sequences are SQVTM and ANQGSEA. This CDR3 is 13 amino acids long. CDR3 sequence: CSVELGQGYGYTF. The CDR3 DNA, read in part, is TGCAGCGTTGAGCTTGGGCAGGGATATGGC.

This clone was seen repeatedly, ten times or more. The read ends 3 residues early relative to the CDR3; the germline J gene fills the gap. The genes are TRBV23-1 and TRBJ2-3; the match to TRBD2 covers 12 bases. TRBV23-1 counts as an open reading frame of uncertain function. J was trimmed by 5 bases and V by 7 bases; bases with no gene match: 13. CDR3 length: 17 amino acids. CDR3 sequence: CASTHVLAGGPGDTQYF. The covered CDR3 bases are TGCGCCAGCACTCACGTACTAGCGGGGGGCCCGGGAGATACG.

This clone was detected many times. The read stops 3 residues short of the end of the CDR3; the missing end is completed from the germline J gene. The chain is built from TRBV7-3 and TRBJ2-2; the match to TRBD2 covers 12 bases. This CDR3 is built from 19 residues. After removal of 0 bases from V and 3 bases from J, the junction contained 8 bases not matched to a gene. Germline CDR1 and CDR2: SGHTA and FQGTGA. The CDR3 region is CASSLTTSSGRADTGELFF. CDR3 bases read: TGTGCCAGCAGCTTAACGACGTCTAGCGGGAGGGCCGACACCGGGGAG.